This TCR beta chain was found in a study of T cell clonality in common variable immunodeficiency. Broader study findings: Compared with healthy controls, CVID subjects showed increased TCRbeta clonality, mostly in about a third.

The assay was immunoSEQ multiplex PCR, and TCRdb's table has in-frame clones only and misses some. This sample comprises approximately 81,000 clones, none seen once only. This clone came up many times. The antigen is not known. The sequenced fragment ends 3 residues before the CDR3 boundary, so the rest is inferred from the germline J gene. Per the germline V gene, CDR1 is MGHRA and CDR2 is YSYEKL. The length of the CDR3 is 14 residues. V lost 4 bases and J 8 bases, leaving 12 bases between the germline ends. The sample comprised peripheral blood mononuclear cells. The chain combines TRBV4-1 with TRBJ1-6, with D possibly TRBD1 on 6 matching bases. This receptor was taken from a person between 18 and 75 years old in good health. Partial CDR3 DNA: TGCGCCAGCAGCCCGGGACATCAAGATTCACCC. The encoded protein is CASSPGHQDSP. In full, the CDR3 reads CASSPGHQDSPLHF.